The source of this T cell receptor (beta chain) is a study of identical twins' blood T cells. Across the study: Approximately twelve libraries, six alpha and six beta, gave approximately 50 million reads.

The V and J ends lost 7 bases and 3 bases, in that order; junction bases with no gene match: 5. CDR1 is MNHNY, CDR2 SVGAGI, per germline (reference sequence). The CDR3 consists of 14 residues. The study, taken as a whole, reports: Twin similarity might stem from environmental factors, not only genetics. V gene usage reportedly matched far better within twin pairs than unrelated donors.

This clonotype was seen more than once but under ten times. Its specificity is unknown. TCRdb independently ran MiXCR on the 5' RACE reads; one entry per CDR3 protein. The table has 350,000 to 450,000 distinct CDR3 sequences, approximately 30% seen once; the top ten hold 6% to 7%. The sequence derives from a woman aged 18-55 years in good health. The specimen sequenced was PBMCs. The chain combines TRBV6-6 with TRBJ2-2, with TRBD2 identical over 7 bases. Here the CDR3 reads CASNPSGYTGELFF. The CDR3 DNA reads TGTGCCAGCAACCCTAGCGGTTACACCGGGGAGCTGTTTTTT.